One TCR beta chain is described in this entry. Profiled with immunoSEQ multiplex PCR; TCRdb holds only in-frame clones, not every one. Of roughly 50,000 clones in the sample, roughly 79% were seen once. This sample was taken from a study of blood T cell repertoires in COVID-19. On the study more broadly: The origin of the acute and convalescent COVID-19 samples was the United States, Italy and Spain.

Trimming cost V 10 bases and J 6 bases, with 13 bases left between them. Germline loops: CDR1 MDHEN, CDR2 SYDVKM. CDR3 length: 11 residues. Sequencing input: peripheral blood. The gene calls are TRBV28 and TRBJ2-7, with D unclear. This TCR was recovered from an older woman with acute or convalescent COVID-19. CDR3 DNA: TGTGCCACCCAAACCGGTGGCGAGCAGTACTTC. Translated: CATQTGGEQYF.